Listed here are 18 T cell receptor beta chains from one sample, sequenced in a study of blood T cell repertoires in COVID-19. Produced via immunoSEQ multiplex PCR; TCRdb's table is partial and in-frame only. Of 210,000 or so clones listed, 80% are singletons. The sample comprised PBMCs or T cells enriched from blood (not recorded which). Source of these receptors: a man aged 30-40 years with acute COVID-19.

CDR3: CASSWSDRVSNEQFF. The CDR3 coding sequence is TGTGCCAGCAGCTGGTCGGACAGGGTTAGCAATGAGCAGTTCTTC. The J gene is TRBJ2-1, the V gene TRBV7-9; 8 bases are a match to TRBD1. Germline V CDR1 and CDR2: SEHNR, FQNEAQ (reference sequence). The length of the CDR3 is 15 residues. V lost 4 bases, J lost 6 bases, and 8 bases stayed unmatched.

This chain joins TRBV7-3 and TRBJ1-2; 7 bases are a match to TRBD1. Germline values: CDR1 SGHTA, CDR2 FQGTGA. The CDR3 totals 16 residues. V gave up 5 bases and J gave up 4 bases; unmatched junction bases: 13. This CDR3 reads CASSPGRGQISYGYTF. CDR3 bases: TGTGCCAGCAGCCCAGGAAGGGGGCAAATCAGCTATGGCTACACCTTC.

This clone was counted between two and nine times. J is TRBJ1-1 and V is TRBV11-2; 7 nucleotides line up with TRBD1. Germline V gene sequence: CDR1 SGHAT, CDR2 FQNNGV. There are 15 residues in the CDR3. The ends lost 3 bases at V and 3 bases at J; junction bases unmatched: 7. CDR3 residues: CASSFAIGTDTEAFF. CDR3 in DNA: TGTGCCAGCAGCTTCGCAATCGGGACAGACACTGAAGCTTTCTTT.

The chain uses TRBV11-3 and TRBJ1-6, with a weak D call TRBD1 (5 bases). Germline V gene lookup returns CDR1 SGHNT and CDR2 YENEEA. This CDR3 has 18 residues. Trimming removed 1 base at V and 9 bases at J, with 22 bases between. The CDR3 nucleotides read TGTGCCAGCAGCTTAGTAGGGCAGGGAATTATTAGTTGTTCACCCCTCCACTTT. Its translation: CASSLVGQGIISCSPLHF. Together with reference TRBV11-3 and TRBJ1-6, the CDR3 gives the full variable domain: EAGVVQSPRYKIIEKKQPVAFWCNPISGHNTLYWYLQNLGQGPELLIRYENEEAVDDSQLPKDRFSAERLKGVDSTLKIQPAELGDSAVYLCASSLVGQGIISCSPLHFGNGTRLTVT.

The gene calls are TRBV2 and TRBJ1-3, with D maybe TRBD1 (6 bases). With 10 bases removed from V and 0 bases from J, the gap between germline ends came to 16 bases. The CDR3 runs 15 residues. The germline CDR1 and CDR2 sequences are SNHLY and FYNNEI. The CDR3 loop is CAIGQSSFSGNTIYF. CDR3 bases: TGTGCCATCGGACAGTCCTCCTTCTCTGGAAACACCATATATTTT.

This clone was counted ten times or more. This chain joins TRBV6-5 and TRBJ1-2; D unclear. There are 13 residues in the CDR3. V lost 6 bases and J lost 7, with 15 bases in between. Per germline, CDR1 MNHEY and CDR2 SVGAGI. CDR3 residues: CASSLTTNGGYTF. CDR3 DNA: TGTGCCAGCAGCTTGACTACTAACGGTGGCTACACCTTC.

The chain couples TRBV28 to TRBJ2-7, with 9 bases identical to TRBD2. Germline CDR1 is MDHEN and CDR2 is SYDVKM. The CDR3 length is 14 residues. Trimming removed 6 bases from V and 2 bases from J; junction bases left unmatched: 5. In DNA form, the CDR3 reads TGTGCCAGCAGCTATAGCGGGGGCCCCTACGAGCAGTACTTC. It encodes CASSYSGGPYEQYF.

On this clone: One end of the junction fails to match germline, which may point to a read error. This CDR3 is CASSLGGTADYGYTF. In DNA, the CDR3 is TGCGCCAGCAGCTTGGGAGGAACAGCCGACTATGGCTACACCTTT. The genes are TRBV5-1 and TRBJ1-2; no firm D call. CDR3 length: 15 residues. The germline gives CDR1 SGHRS, CDR2 YFSETQ.

This rearrangement joins TRBV3-1 (or the pseudogene TRBV3-2) to TRBJ2-7, with TRBD2 matching over 8 bases. Germline-derived CDR1 and CDR2 are LGHDT and YNNKEL (reference sequence). The J segment lost 4 bases and the V segment lost 4 bases, leaving 9 bases of the junction unmatched. This CDR3 has 15 residues. The CDR3 DNA reads TGTGCCAGCAGCCCATCCGGGGGGGGATTGTACGAGCAGTACTTC. Its translation is CASSPSGGGLYEQYF.

The chain combines TRBV9 with TRBJ1-2, with 12 bases matching TRBD1. The CDR3 consists of 22 residues. Germline loops: CDR1 SGDLS, CDR2 YYNGEE. The V segment lost 3 bases and the J segment 1 base; nucleotides outside the gene matches: 22. The DNA for the CDR3 is TGTGCCAGCAGCGGGCTAAATTGGGACAGGGGGCCGCGAGGGGTGAATAACTATGGCTACACCTTC. Translation gives CASSGLNWDRGPRGVNNYGYTF.

The rearrangement uses TRBV29-1 and TRBJ2-2; D is possibly TRBD1 (5 bases). Germline CDR1 SQVTM, CDR2 ANQGSEA. This CDR3 is built from 13 residues. With 7 bases removed from V and 1 base from J, the gap between germline ends came to 10 bases. CDR3 nucleotide sequence: TGCAGCGACACCAGGGTGAACACCGGGGAGCTGTTTTTT. Translating it yields CSDTRVNTGELFF.

Concerning this clone itself: Other DNA sequences in the sample encode the same CDR3. This chain joins TRBV5-6 and TRBJ1-1; tentative D call: TRBD1 (6 bases). CDR1 and CDR2 (germline): SGHDT, YYEEEE. The CDR3 runs 14 residues. V lost 1 base to trimming and J lost 2 bases, with 9 bases between them. The CDR3 sequence is CASSLTGPNTEAFF. In DNA, the CDR3 is TGTGCCAGCAGCTTGACAGGGCCCAACACTGAAGCTTTCTTT. Together with reference TRBV5-6 and TRBJ1-1, the CDR3 gives the full variable domain: DAGVTQSPTHLIKTRGQQVTLRCSPKSGHDTVSWYQQALGQGPQFIFQYYEEEERQRGNFPDRFSGHQFPNYSSELNVNALLLGDSALYLCASSLTGPNTEAFFGQGTRLTVV.

This chain uses TRBV24-1 with TRBJ1-2; 7 bases line up with TRBD1. Trimming cost V 4 bases and J 4 bases; bases outside gene matches: 5. The CDR3 extends over 14 amino acids. Germline V gene sequence: CDR1 KGHDR, CDR2 SFDVKD. The DNA for the CDR3 is TGTGCCACCAGTGAACCGGACAGGTCCTATGGCTACACCTTC. Its translation is CATSEPDRSYGYTF.

The chain is built from TRBV5-1 and TRBJ1-1, with TRBD1 identical over 8 bases. The CDR3 has 14 amino acids. CDR1 is SGHRS and CDR2 is YFSETQ in the germline V gene. V was clipped by 4 bases and J by 4 bases; unmatched bases: 6. Here the CDR3 DNA reads TGCGCCAGCAGCGTAAATACAGGGGGCACTGAAGCTTTCTTT. It is translated as CASSVNTGGTEAFF.

The chain's CDR3 is CASSLTPGLAGNEQFF. The CDR3 bases are TGTGCCAGCAGCTTAACTCCGGGACTAGCGGGGAATGAGCAGTTCTTC. The gene calls are TRBV9 and TRBJ2-1; 13 bases match TRBD2. Germline V gives CDR1 SGDLS, CDR2 YYNGEE. The CDR3 sequence is 16 residues long. The junction had 8 bases not matched to a gene; V was cut back by 4 bases and J by 7 bases.

This chain connects TRBV30 to TRBJ1-5; no reliable D call. Germline assignment: CDR1 GTSNPN and CDR2 SVGIG (reference sequence). V was trimmed by 2 bases and J by 0 bases, leaving 5 bases between them. The CDR3 extends over 13 amino acids. CDR3 amino acids: CAWSQDSNQPQHF. For the CDR3, the DNA is TGTGCCTGGAGTCAGGATAGCAATCAGCCCCAGCATTTT. Using reference TRBV30 and TRBJ1-5 for the parts outside the CDR3, the full variable domain is SQTIHQWPATLVQPVGSPLSLECTVEGTSNPNLYWYRQAAGRGLQLLFYSVGIGQISSEVPQNLSASRPQDRQFILSSKKLLLSDSGFYLCAWSQDSNQPQHFGDGTRLSIL.

The rearrangement joins TRBV11-1 to TRBJ2-7; D is ambiguous. This CDR3 contains 13 residues. Germline values: CDR1 SGHAT, CDR2 FQDESV (reference sequence). Trimming took off 3 bases at V and 5 bases at J, with 11 bases between the two ends. The CDR3 sequence: CASSFGSRNEQYF. For the CDR3, the DNA is TGTGCCAGCAGCTTCGGGTCGAGGAACGAGCAGTACTTC.

The CDR3, as DNA: TGTGCCAGCAGTGAAGGAGTGAACGCTCCGCCCCAGCATTTT. Amino acids: CASSEGVNAPPQHF. The chain is built from TRBV6-1 and TRBJ1-5; D gene unclear. CDR3 size: 14 residues. Trimming pared 1 base from V and 9 bases from J, leaving 13 bases between. Germline V gives CDR1 MNHNS, CDR2 SASEGT.